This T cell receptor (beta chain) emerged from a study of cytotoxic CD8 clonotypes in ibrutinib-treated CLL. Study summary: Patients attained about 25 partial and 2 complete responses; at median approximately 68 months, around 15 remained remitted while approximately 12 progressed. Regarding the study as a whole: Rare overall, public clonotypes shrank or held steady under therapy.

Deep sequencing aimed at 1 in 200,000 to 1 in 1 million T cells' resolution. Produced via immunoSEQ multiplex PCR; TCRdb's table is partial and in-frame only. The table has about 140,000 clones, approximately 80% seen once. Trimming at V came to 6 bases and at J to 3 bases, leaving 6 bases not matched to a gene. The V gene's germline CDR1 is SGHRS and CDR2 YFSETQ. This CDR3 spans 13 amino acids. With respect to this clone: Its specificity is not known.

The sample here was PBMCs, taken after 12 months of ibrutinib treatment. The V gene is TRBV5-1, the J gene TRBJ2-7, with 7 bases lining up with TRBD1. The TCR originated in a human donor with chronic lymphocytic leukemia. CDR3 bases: TGCGCCAGCACACCAGGGGGTTTCTACGAGCAGTACTTC. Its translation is CASTPGGFYEQYF.